This TCR beta chain originates from a study of cytomegalovirus exposure and HLA in healthy donors. Notes on the study in general: Among TCR beta chains of equal frequency, HLA-associated ones were more clonally expanded in a later analysis.

CDR3 length: 18 amino acids. From germline, CDR1 is MRHNA and CDR2 SNTAGT. J gave up 0 bases and V 2 bases, and 4 bases lay outside the gene matches. PCR used 60 Vbeta primers and 13 Jbeta primers. The data were produced by immunoSEQ multiplex PCR, yet TCRdb's version contains in-frame clones alone and is incomplete. The sample contains around 130,000 clones, about 82% of which appear only once. Comment on this clone: Its antigen is as yet unknown.

Sequencing was carried out using PBMCs. V and J are TRBV6-4 and TRBJ2-6; 10 nucleotides agree with TRBD1. The clonotype comes from a boy aged 10-17 years in good health and CMV-seronegative. CDR3 region: CASSDGGQGGSGANVLTF. Here the CDR3 DNA reads TGTGCCAGCAGTGACGGAGGACAGGGGGGCTCTGGGGCCAACGTCCTGACTTTC.